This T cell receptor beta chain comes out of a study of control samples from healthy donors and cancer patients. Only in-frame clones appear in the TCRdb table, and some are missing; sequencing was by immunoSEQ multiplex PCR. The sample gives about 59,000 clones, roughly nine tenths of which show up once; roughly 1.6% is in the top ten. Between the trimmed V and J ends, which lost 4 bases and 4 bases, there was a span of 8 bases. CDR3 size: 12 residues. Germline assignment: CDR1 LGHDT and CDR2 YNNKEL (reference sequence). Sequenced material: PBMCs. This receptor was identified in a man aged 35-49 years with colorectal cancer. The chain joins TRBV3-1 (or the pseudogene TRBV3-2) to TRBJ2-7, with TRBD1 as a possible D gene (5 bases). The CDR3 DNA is TGTGCCAGCAGCCGAGACAGATACGAGCAGTACTTC. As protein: CASSRDRYEQYF.